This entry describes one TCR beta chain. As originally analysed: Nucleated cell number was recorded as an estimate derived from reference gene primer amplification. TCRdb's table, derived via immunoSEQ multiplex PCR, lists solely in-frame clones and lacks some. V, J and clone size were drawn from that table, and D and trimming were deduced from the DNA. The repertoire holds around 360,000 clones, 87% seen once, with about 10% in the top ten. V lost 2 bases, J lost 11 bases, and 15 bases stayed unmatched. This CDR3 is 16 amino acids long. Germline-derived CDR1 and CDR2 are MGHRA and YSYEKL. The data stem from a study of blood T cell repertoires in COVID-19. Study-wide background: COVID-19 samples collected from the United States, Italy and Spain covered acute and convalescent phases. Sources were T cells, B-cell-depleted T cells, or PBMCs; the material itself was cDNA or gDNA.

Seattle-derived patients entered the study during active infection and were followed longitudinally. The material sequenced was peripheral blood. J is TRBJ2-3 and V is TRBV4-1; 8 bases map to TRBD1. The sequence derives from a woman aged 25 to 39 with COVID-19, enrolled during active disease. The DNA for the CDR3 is TGCGCCAGCAGCCAACTGTCGTTGGGACAGGAACGACAGCAGTATTTT. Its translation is CASSQLSLGQERQQYF.